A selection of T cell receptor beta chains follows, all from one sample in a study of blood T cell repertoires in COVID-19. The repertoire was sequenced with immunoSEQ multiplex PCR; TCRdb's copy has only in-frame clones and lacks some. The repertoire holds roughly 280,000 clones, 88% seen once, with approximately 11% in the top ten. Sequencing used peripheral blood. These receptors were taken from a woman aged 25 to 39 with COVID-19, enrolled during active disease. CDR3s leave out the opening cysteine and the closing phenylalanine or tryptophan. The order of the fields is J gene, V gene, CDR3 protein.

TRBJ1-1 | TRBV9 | ASSVDAGDNTEAF
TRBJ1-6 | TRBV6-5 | ASSRGGNSPLH
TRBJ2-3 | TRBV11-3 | ASSKGGLGTQY
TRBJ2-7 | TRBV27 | ASSSGQASYEQY
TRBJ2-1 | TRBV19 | ASSIGETSGNNEQF
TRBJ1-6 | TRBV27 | ASSLSGTGKNSPLH
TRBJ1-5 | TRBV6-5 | ASQSGGNQPQH
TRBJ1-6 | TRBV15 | ATSRDRQGISPLH
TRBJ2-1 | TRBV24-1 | ATSDSYNEQF
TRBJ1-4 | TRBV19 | ASSTRANEKLF
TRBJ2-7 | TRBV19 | ASSIIQAGEQY
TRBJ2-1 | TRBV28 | ASIFRPSSYNEQF
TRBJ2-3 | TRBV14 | ASSAKYGTGRESTDTQY
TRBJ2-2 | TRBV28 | ASSQGVTGELF
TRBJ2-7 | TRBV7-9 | ASSLGGVDEQY
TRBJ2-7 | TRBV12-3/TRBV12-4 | ASSLKTIEQY
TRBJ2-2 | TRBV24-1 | ATRQGTGELF
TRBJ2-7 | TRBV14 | ASSHRGAGAEQY
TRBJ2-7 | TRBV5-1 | ASSLNPTLSRSYEQY
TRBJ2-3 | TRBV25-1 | ASSEYVGTGETDTQY
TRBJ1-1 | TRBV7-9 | ASSAGQHTEAF
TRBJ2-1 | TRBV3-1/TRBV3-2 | ASSRDREPYNEQF
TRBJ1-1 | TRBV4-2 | ASKGQGNTEAF
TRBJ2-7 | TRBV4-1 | ASSQGASIYEQY
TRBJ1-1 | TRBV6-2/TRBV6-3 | ASSPGHLNTEAF
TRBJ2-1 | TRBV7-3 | ASSLASSSGSSYNEQF
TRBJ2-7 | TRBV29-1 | SVLRGQDLYEQY
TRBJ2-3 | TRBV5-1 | ASSLGQGVGDTQY
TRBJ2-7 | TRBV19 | ASSTRATDYEQY
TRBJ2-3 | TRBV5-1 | ASSSGLRSTDTQY
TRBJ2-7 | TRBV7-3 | ASSLSQNYEQY
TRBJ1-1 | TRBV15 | ATSRDIQRGTEAF
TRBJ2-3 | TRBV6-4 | ASSDKAGGPNTQY
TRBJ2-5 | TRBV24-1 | ATSGASGLQETQY
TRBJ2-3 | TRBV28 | ASLLAIAGDTQY